The entry below describes one T cell receptor beta chain. Germline V gene sequence: CDR1 SGDLS, CDR2 YYNGEE. J lost 3 bases, V lost 0 bases, and 1 base had no gene match. There are 15 residues in the CDR3. The source of the sample is a study of cytomegalovirus exposure and HLA in healthy donors. Here immunoSEQ multiplex PCR was the method, and the copy in TCRdb shows in-frame clones only, minus some. The sample lists 100,000 to 150,000 clones, nearly 90% occurring once. The clonotype was recovered from a young woman in good health and CMV-seronegative. Sequencing was carried out using PBMCs. V and J are TRBV9 and TRBJ2-2; 8 bases align to TRBD2. This CDR3 reads CASSVGGGYTGELFF. CDR3 in DNA: TGTGCCAGCAGCGTAGGCGGGGGGTACACCGGGGAGCTGTTTTTT.